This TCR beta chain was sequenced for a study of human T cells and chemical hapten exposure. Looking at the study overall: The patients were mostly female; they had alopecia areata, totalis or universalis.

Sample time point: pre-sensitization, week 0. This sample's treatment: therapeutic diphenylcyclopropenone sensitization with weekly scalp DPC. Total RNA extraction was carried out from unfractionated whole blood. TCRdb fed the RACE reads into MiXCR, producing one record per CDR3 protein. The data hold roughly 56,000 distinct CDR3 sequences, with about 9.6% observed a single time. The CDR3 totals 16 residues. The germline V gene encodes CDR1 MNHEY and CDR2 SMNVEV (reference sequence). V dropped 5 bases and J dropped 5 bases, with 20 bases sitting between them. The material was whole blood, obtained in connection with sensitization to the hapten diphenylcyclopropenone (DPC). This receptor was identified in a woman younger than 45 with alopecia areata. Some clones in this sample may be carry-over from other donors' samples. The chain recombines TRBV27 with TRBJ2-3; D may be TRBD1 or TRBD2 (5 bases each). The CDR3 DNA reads TGTGCCAGCAGTCCCAGGCGGGCAGGGAGCGGAGATACGCAGTATTTT. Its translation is CASSPRRAGSGDTQYF.